This is a list of T cell receptor beta chains from one sample in a study of neurological immune-mediated disorders. TCRdb re-called the 5' RACE reads with MiXCR, one entry per CDR3 protein. This sample yields about 62,000 distinct CDR3 sequences, of which about 4% are seen a single time; under 2.5% belongs to the top ten. The sample comprised PBMCs. The receptors stem from a woman aged 45-59 years with multiple sclerosis. Both conserved end residues are part of each CDR3. The D gene is left open where the match is weak. Clone sizes are given selectively: once, few, many, or a class where the clone is expanded.

V	J	size	D	DNA	CDR3
TRBV7-2	TRBJ2-5	many	-	TGTGCCAGCAGCTTAAACCCGGGTTTGGCAAGGGAGACCCAGTACTTC	CASSLNPGLARETQYF
TRBV24-1	TRBJ2-3	many	-	TGTGCCACCAGTGATTTTGAGACCGCCACAGATACGCAGTATTTT	CATSDFETATDTQYF
TRBV18	TRBJ2-7	many	TRBD2	TGTGCCAGCTCACAAACTAGCGGGATTCTCTACGAGCAGTACTTC	CASSQTSGILYEQYF
TRBV9	TRBJ2-1	many	-	TGTGCCAGCAGCGTAGCCCTGGACGGTCTAAATGAGCAGTTCTTC	CASSVALDGLNEQFF
TRBV25-1	TRBJ1-2	-	-	TGTGCCAGCAGTGAGGTTTTGGGCAGTAACTATGGCTACACCTTC	CASSEVLGSNYGYTF
TRBV10-3	TRBJ2-3	many	TRBD2	TGTGCCATCAGTGAGCCGGGACTAGCGGCAGATACGCAGTATTTT	CAISEPGLAADTQYF
TRBV20-1	TRBJ2-1	many	-	TGCAGTGCGGAGGTAGGCTACAATGAGCAGTTCTTC	CSAEVGYNEQFF
TRBV14	TRBJ1-5	-	TRBD1	TGTGCCAGCATCCTACAGGGGGAATGTAATCAGCCCCAGAATTTT	CASILQGECNQPQNF
TRBV7-2	TRBJ1-6	-	-	TGTGCCAGCAGCTTAGCGCCGACAGGAGGCTCACCCCTCAACTTT	CASSLAPTGGSPLNF
TRBV20-1	TRBJ1-1	many	-	TGCAGTGCTAGAGATCTTGGGATTGAAGCTTTCTTT	CSARDLGIEAFF